Sequencing of this TCR beta chain was carried out in a study of T cell changes during pregnancy in multiple sclerosis. The germline gives CDR1 SGHNT, CDR2 YYREEE (reference sequence). The CDR3 is 13 amino acids. Trimming cost V 4 bases and J 9 bases; bases outside gene matches: 4. Method: immunoSEQ multiplex PCR; TCRdb's copy keeps in-frame clones and lacks some. The table records tens of thousands of clones, around 90% of them present only once. The specimen comprised CD4+ T cells from peripheral blood mononuclear cells, sampled in the first trimester of pregnancy. The V call is TRBV5-4, the J call TRBJ2-4, with 10 bases fitting TRBD1. The sequence was collected from a female donor with multiple sclerosis, enrolled in a pregnancy study. Here the CDR3 reads CASSPGQGGIQYF. For the CDR3, the DNA is TGTGCCAGCAGCCCTGGACAGGGGGGCATTCAGTACTTC.